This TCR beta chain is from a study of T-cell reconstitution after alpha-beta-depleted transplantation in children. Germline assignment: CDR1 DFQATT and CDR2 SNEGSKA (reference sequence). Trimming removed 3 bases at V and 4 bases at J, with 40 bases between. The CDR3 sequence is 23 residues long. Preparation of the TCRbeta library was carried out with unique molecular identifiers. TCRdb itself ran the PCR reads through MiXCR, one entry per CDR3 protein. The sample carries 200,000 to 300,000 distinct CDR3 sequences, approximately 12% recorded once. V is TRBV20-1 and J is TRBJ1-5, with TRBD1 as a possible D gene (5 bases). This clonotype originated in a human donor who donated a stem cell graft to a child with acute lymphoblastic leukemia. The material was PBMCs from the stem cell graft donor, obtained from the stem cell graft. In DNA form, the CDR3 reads TGCAGTGCTAGGGCCCGGGGCCAAAACTCCGGGCAACCTCCGGGCAAAAGGAATCAGCCCCAGCATTTT. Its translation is CSARARGQNSGQPPGKRNQPQHF.